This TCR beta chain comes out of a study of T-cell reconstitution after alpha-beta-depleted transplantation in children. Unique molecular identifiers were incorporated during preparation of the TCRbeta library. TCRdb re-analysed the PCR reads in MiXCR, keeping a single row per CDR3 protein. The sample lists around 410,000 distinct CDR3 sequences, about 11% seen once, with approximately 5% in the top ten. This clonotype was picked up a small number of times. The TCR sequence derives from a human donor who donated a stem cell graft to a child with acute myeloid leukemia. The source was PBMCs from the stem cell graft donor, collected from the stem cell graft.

CDR3 nucleotide sequence: TGTGCCAGCAGCCAAGGGCCGTGGGACGCCCGGAGGGGTTCCGGGGAGCTGTTTTTT. It encodes CASSQGPWDARRGSGELFF. The chain is built from TRBV4-2 and TRBJ2-2; possibly TRBD2 for D (6 bases). Germline V CDR1 and CDR2: LGHNA, YNFKEQ. The CDR3 totals 19 residues. V lost 1 base and J lost 6, with 24 bases in between.